Shown below are 6 T cell receptor beta chains from a single sample sequenced in a study of early T cells in non-severe SARS-CoV-2 infection. TCRdb re-derived calls from the 5' RACE reads in MiXCR, one entry per CDR3 protein. The sample lists just over 95,000 distinct CDR3 sequences, about 10% occurring once. Sequencing was carried out using whole blood. The source is an adult who was a healthcare worker with PCR-confirmed SARS-CoV-2 infection or an uninfected control (not recorded which).

This clonotype has a count of ten or more. The chain combines TRBV6-5 with TRBJ1-1; the D is unclear. This CDR3 has 13 residues. Germline values: CDR1 MNHEY, CDR2 SVGAGI. Trimming stripped 2 bases from V and 1 base from J, with 5 bases between. The CDR3 spells CASSYAENTEAFF. The CDR3 DNA sequence: TGTGCCAGCAGTTACGCCGAGAACACTGAAGCTTTCTTT.

The chain has TRBV30 and TRBJ2-3; D is uncertain. This CDR3 contains 14 residues. CDR1 and CDR2 (germline): GTSNPN, SVGIG (reference sequence). V dropped 0 bases and J dropped 0 bases, with 7 bases sitting between them. CDR3 protein: CAWSVIGSTDTQYF. The CDR3 region has the DNA TGTGCCTGGAGTGTTATTGGGAGCACAGATACGCAGTATTTT.

The rearrangement joins TRBV25-1 to TRBJ2-1; D might be TRBD2 (5 bases). The CDR3 extends over 12 amino acids. With 3 bases removed from V and 10 bases from J, the gap between germline ends came to 10 bases. Per germline, CDR1 MGHDK and CDR2 SYGVNS. The CDR3 sequence is CASSEERAEQFF. CDR3 nucleotides: TGTGCCAGCAGTGAGGAGAGGGCAGAGCAGTTCTTC.

This clonotype was counted at least ten times. The V and J genes are TRBV6-5 and TRBJ1-1; 7 bases agree with TRBD1. The V gene end was trimmed by 0 bases and the J gene end by 10 bases; junction bases not matched to a gene: 5. Germline V lookup: CDR1 MNHEY, CDR2 SVGAGI. This CDR3 comprises 13 residues. This CDR3 is CASSYSGSGGAFF. Written as DNA, the CDR3 is TGTGCCAGCAGTTACTCAGGCTCAGGGGGAGCTTTCTTT.

The chain employs TRBV24-1 and TRBJ2-7; D not certain. Per germline, CDR1 KGHDR and CDR2 SFDVKD. The V gene lost 7 bases and the J gene lost 4 bases, with 10 bases spanning the gap. The CDR3 consists of 12 residues. CDR3 residues: CATSGNSYEQYF. The CDR3 coding sequence is TGTGCCACCAGCGGAAATTCGTACGAGCAGTACTTC.

By share, this clonotype ranks as medium-sized. The J gene is TRBJ2-7, the V gene TRBV7-9; tentative D call: TRBD2 (5 bases). This CDR3 has 16 residues. V dropped 1 base and J dropped 2 bases, with 15 bases sitting between them. Germline V gene lookup returns CDR1 SEHNR and CDR2 FQNEAQ (reference sequence). CDR3 coding DNA: TGTGCCAGCAGCTTAGAAGCCGGGATCGCTCCCTACGAGCAGTACTTC. It yields the protein CASSLEAGIAPYEQYF.